One sample yielded the 14 T cell receptor beta chains listed below, sequenced in a study of T cells in Graves' hyperthyroidism and ophthalmopathy. Using RNA transcripts as the source, TCR beta CDR3 regions were amplified. Primed by the HTBI set, a first-round RT-PCR was run on the TCR CDR3. From the multiplex PCR reads, TCRdb called clonotypes with MiXCR, one entry per CDR3 protein. Found here are more than 350,000 distinct CDR3 sequences, about a sixth of them singletons; the top ten hold around a third. The sample was blood. Receptors originate from a woman in her twenties or thirties with Graves' hyperthyroidism that later progressed to Graves' ophthalmopathy.

This clonotype was picked up many times. This chain joins TRBV6-1 and TRBJ1-5, with D tentatively TRBD1 (5 bases). V was cut by 5 bases and J by 5 bases, with 16 bases left in between. Germline values: CDR1 MNHNS, CDR2 SASEGT. CDR3 length: 15 amino acids. CDR3 nucleotides: TGTGCCAGCAGTTCGGGCCCGAGGGGCGATCAGCCCCAGCATTTT. Translation gives CASSSGPRGDQPQHF.

The rearrangement links TRBV11-1 to TRBJ2-7; D may be TRBD1 (5 bases). The CDR3 is 15 residues long. V was pared by 3 bases and J by 3 bases, with 15 bases between. From germline, CDR1 is SGHAT and CDR2 FQDESV (reference sequence). For the CDR3, the DNA is TGTGCCAGCAGCTTCTCAGGGAACCCGAACTACGAGCAGTACTTC. The encoded protein is CASSFSGNPNYEQYF.

This chain uses TRBV20-1 with TRBJ2-7, with 11 bases matching TRBD2. The V and J ends lost 3 bases and 4 bases, in that order; junction bases with no gene match: 11. There are 16 residues in the CDR3. Germline V gene lookup returns CDR1 DFQATT and CDR2 SNEGSKA (reference sequence). CDR3 nucleotide sequence: TGCAGTGCTAGTACGGTCATAGCGGGAGGGCGATACGAGCAGTACTTC. Its protein is CSASTVIAGGRYEQYF.

The table lists this clonotype with many counts. This chain connects TRBV12-3 or TRBV12-4 to TRBJ2-3; TRBD2 matches at 7 bases. The CDR3 is 14 amino acids. V was pared by 6 bases and J by 3 bases, with 6 bases of the junction left unmatched. Here the CDR3 DNA reads TGTGCCAGCAGCTGGGGGGGTAGGACAGATACGCAGTATTTT. Its translation is CASSWGGRTDTQYF.

At least ten counts were recorded for this clonotype. This chain joins TRBV5-1 and TRBJ1-2, with D tentatively TRBD1 (5 bases). Germline V lookup: CDR1 SGHRS, CDR2 YFSETQ. The CDR3 consists of 15 residues. V was trimmed by 4 bases and J by 4 bases, leaving 17 bases between them. CDR3 protein: CASSIDQTAIYGYTF. CDR3 coding DNA: TGCGCCAGCAGCATCGATCAGACAGCTATCTATGGCTACACCTTC. The full variable domain, with the rest looked up from reference TRBV5-1 and TRBJ1-2, is KAGVTQTPRYLIKTRGQQVTLSCSPISGHRSVSWYQQTPGQGLQFLFEYFSETQRNKGNFPGRFSGRQFSNSRSEMNVSTLELGDSALYLCASSIDQTAIYGYTFGSGTRLTVV.

The chain links TRBV5-1 to TRBJ2-7, with 7 bases fitting TRBD1. After removal of 3 bases from V and 5 bases from J, the junction contained 2 bases not matched to a gene. This CDR3 is built from 12 residues. CDR1 is SGHRS, CDR2 YFSETQ, per germline. This CDR3 is CASSWDRNEQYF. DNA of the CDR3: TGCGCCAGCAGCTGGGACAGAAACGAGCAGTACTTC.

This clonotype was observed many times. The V gene is TRBV27, the J gene TRBJ2-1; 7 bases fit TRBD1. V trimming: 8 bases; J trimming: 1 base; junction bases outside the gene matches: 5. The germline gives CDR1 MNHEY, CDR2 SMNVEV (reference sequence). CDR3 size: 14 residues. The CDR3 DNA reads as TGTGCCAGCCAAACAGGGGCGTCCTACAATGAGCAGTTCTTC. This translates into CASQTGASYNEQFF.

The V and J genes are TRBV9 and TRBJ2-1; 8 nucleotides agree with TRBD2. J lost 6 bases, V lost 4 bases, and 9 bases had no gene match. Germline lookup yields CDR1 SGDLS and CDR2 YYNGEE. The CDR3 is 15 residues long. Here the CDR3 DNA reads TGTGCCAGCAGCTTCAGCGGGAGTGTCTCCAATGAGCAGTTCTTC. The encoded protein is CASSFSGSVSNEQFF.

This clonotype was recorded many times. The chain carries TRBV7-2 and TRBJ2-5; TRBD2 matches 11 bases. The CDR3 loop spans 17 amino acids. After removal of 4 bases from V and 2 bases from J, the junction contained 9 bases not matched to a gene. CDR1 SGHTA and CDR2 FQGNSA come from the germline V gene. The CDR3 loop reads CASSYSPGLAVQETQYF. As DNA, the CDR3 is TGTGCCAGCAGCTATTCTCCGGGACTAGCGGTACAAGAGACCCAGTACTTC. Supplemented by reference TRBV7-2 and TRBJ2-5, the full variable domain reads GAGVSQSPSNKVTEKGKDVELRCDPISGHTALYWYRQSLGQGLEFLIYFQGNSAPDKSGLPSDRFSAERTGGSVSTLTIQRTQQEDSAVYLCASSYSPGLAVQETQYFGPGTRLLVL.

This chain links TRBV20-1 with TRBJ2-7; D is perhaps TRBD2 (6 bases). Germline V lookup: CDR1 DFQATT, CDR2 SNEGSKA (reference sequence). The CDR3 length is 16 residues. Trimming took 5 bases from V and 2 from J, leaving 22 bases between them. The CDR3 bases are TGCAGTGCTTGGTTAGCGGACCGGGCTACAACCTACGAGCAGTACTTC. Its translation: CSAWLADRATTYEQYF.

At least ten counts were recorded for this clonotype. The CDR3 coding sequence is TGTGCCAGCAGCTTGATCGGGCAGGCCTACGAGCAGTACTTC. Its translation is CASSLIGQAYEQYF. The rearrangement links TRBV7-9 to TRBJ2-7; D unresolved. V lost 3 bases to trimming and J lost 2 bases, with 11 bases between them. The CDR3 extends over 14 amino acids. The germline V gene has CDR1 SEHNR and CDR2 FQNEAQ (reference sequence).

In its sample, this clonotype was seen many times. The chain carries TRBV5-1 and TRBJ2-3; TRBD2 matches 7 bases. This CDR3 region has 15 residues. Germline trimming cut 4 bases from V and 0 bases from J; bases unmatched to any gene: 5. CDR1 and CDR2 (germline): SGHRS, YFSETQ. CDR3 coding DNA: TGCGCCAGCAGCGGCGGGGGAGCTAGCACAGATACGCAGTATTTT. Its translation: CASSGGGASTDTQYF.

This clonotype was counted many times. This chain links TRBV5-1 with TRBJ1-1, with TRBD1 matching over 7 bases. Per germline, CDR1 SGHRS and CDR2 YFSETQ. CDR3 size: 18 residues. Unmatched junction bases numbered 15, after V lost 0 bases and J lost 4 bases. The CDR3 protein is CASSLASTGAFWGTEAFF. CDR3 bases: TGCGCCAGCAGCTTGGCATCAACAGGGGCGTTTTGGGGCACTGAAGCTTTCTTT.

V is TRBV4-1 and J is TRBJ1-4, with 9 bases matching TRBD1. Germline V gives CDR1 MGHRA, CDR2 YSYEKL. J lost 6 bases, V lost 2 bases, and 4 bases had no gene match. CDR3 length equals 15 residues. CDR3: CASSQTGTGYEKLFF. The DNA for the CDR3 is TGCGCCAGCAGCCAAACCGGGACAGGGTATGAAAAACTGTTTTTT.